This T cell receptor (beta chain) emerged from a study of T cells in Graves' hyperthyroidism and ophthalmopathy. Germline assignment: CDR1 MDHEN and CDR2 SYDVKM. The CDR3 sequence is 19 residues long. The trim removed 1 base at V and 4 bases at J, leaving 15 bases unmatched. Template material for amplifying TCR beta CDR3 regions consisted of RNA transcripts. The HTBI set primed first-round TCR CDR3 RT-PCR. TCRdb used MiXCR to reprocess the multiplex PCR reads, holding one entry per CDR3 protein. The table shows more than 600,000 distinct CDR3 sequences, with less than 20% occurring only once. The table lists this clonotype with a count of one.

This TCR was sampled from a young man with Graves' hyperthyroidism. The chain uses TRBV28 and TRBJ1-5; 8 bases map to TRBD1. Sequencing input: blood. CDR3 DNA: TGTGCCAGCAGTTTATCCACCCTTAGACAGGGGCAGGGTAATCAGCCCCAGCATTTT. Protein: CASSLSTLRQGQGNQPQHF. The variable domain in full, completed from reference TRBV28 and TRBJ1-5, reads DVKVTQSSRYLVKRTGEKVFLECVQDMDHENMFWYRQDPGLGLRLIYFSYDVKMKEKGDIPEGYSVSREKKERFSLILESASTNQTSMYLCASSLSTLRQGQGNQPQHFGDGTRLSIL.